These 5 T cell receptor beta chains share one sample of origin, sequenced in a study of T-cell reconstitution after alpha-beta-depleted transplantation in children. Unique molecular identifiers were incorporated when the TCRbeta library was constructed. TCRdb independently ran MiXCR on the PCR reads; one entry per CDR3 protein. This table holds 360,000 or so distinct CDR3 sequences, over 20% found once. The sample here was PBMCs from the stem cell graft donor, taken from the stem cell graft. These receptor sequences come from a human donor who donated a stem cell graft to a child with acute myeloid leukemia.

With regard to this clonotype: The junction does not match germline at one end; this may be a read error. CDR3 in amino acids: CAGSYSWTVRNEQFF. The CDR3 DNA follows: TGTGCCGGCAGCTACTCCTGGACAGTTAGGAATGAGCAGTTCTTC. The chain couples TRBV7-9 to TRBJ2-1; D perhaps matches TRBD1 (6 bases). From germline, CDR1 is SEHNR and CDR2 FQNEAQ (reference sequence). This CDR3 comprises 15 residues.

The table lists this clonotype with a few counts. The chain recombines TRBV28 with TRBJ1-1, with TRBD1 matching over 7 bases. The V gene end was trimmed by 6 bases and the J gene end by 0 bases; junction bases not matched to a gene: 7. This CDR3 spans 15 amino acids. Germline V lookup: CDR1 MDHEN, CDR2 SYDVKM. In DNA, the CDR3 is TGTGCCAGCAGATTGACAGGGCGGATGAACACTGAAGCTTTCTTT. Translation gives CASRLTGRMNTEAFF.

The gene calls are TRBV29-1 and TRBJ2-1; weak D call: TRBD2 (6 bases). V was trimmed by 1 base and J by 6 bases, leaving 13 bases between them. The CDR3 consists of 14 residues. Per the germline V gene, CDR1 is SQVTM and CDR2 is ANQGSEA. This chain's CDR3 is CSVEGGEWPNEQFF. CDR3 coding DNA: TGCAGCGTTGAAGGGGGGGAGTGGCCCAATGAGCAGTTCTTC.

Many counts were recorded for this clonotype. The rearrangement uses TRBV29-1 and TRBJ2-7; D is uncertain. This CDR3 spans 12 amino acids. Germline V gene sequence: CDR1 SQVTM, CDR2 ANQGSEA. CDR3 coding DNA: TGCAGTTGGTCACAAAAGCCCCACGAGCAGTACTTC. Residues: CSWSQKPHEQYF.

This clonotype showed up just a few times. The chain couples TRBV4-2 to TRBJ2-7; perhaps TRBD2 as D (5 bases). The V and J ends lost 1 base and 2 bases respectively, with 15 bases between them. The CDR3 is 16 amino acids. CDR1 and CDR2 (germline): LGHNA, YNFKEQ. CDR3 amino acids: CASSQGSTGSPYEQYF. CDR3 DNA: TGTGCCAGCAGCCAAGGATCGACGGGGAGTCCCTACGAGCAGTACTTC.